This entry features one T cell receptor beta chain sequence. Germline V gives CDR1 KGHDR, CDR2 SFDVKD. This CDR3 has 15 residues. Trimming pared 4 bases from V and 8 bases from J, leaving 19 bases between. Seattle's enrolled individuals joined amid active infection and were then monitored longitudinally. The sample comes from a study of blood T cell repertoires in COVID-19. The overall study: Spain, Italy and the United States supplied samples that represented acute and convalescent COVID-19.

In the original analysis: Reference gene primer amplification gave estimated nucleated cell counts. The protocol was immunoSEQ multiplex PCR, while the TCRdb copy is restricted to in-frame clones and leaves out a portion. D and trimming come from the DNA, and the V and J calls and clone size come from that table. The repertoire includes around 310,000 clones, almost 90% of them detected once, and roughly 1% sits in the top ten. The V call is TRBV24-1, the J call TRBJ1-1, with D unresolved. Specimen: peripheral blood. The sequence was collected from a middle-aged woman with COVID-19, enrolled during active disease. The CDR3 coding sequence is TGTGCCACCAGTGACAGAGACCGGGGAGAGGAGGAAGCTTTCTTT. It yields the protein CATSDRDRGEEEAFF.